These 16 T cell receptor beta chains were all obtained from the same sample, sequenced in a study of control samples from healthy donors and cancer patients. Assay: immunoSEQ multiplex PCR; the TCRdb copy retains only in-frame clones and omits some. The table shows about 86,000 clones, with less than 90% occurring only once. The sequenced material came from PBMCs. The source is a woman aged 45-59 years with colorectal cancer.

The genes are TRBV19 and TRBJ1-2; D is uncertain. The CDR3 consists of 13 residues. Germline V gene sequence: CDR1 LNHDA, CDR2 SQIVND (reference sequence). V was cut by 5 bases and J by 4 bases, with 11 bases left in between. The CDR3 DNA reads as TGTGCCAGTAGTTCCATTTCCTCCTATGGCTACACCTTC. Protein sequence: CASSSISSYGYTF. Full variable domain (missing parts from reference TRBV19 and TRBJ1-2): DGGITQSPKYLFRKEGQNVTLSCEQNLNHDAMYWYRQDPGQGLRLIYYSQIVNDFQKGDIAEGYSVSREKKESFPLTVTSAQKNPTAFYLCASSSISSYGYTFGSGTRLTVV.

The chain is built from TRBV4-1 and TRBJ2-1; 13 nucleotides align to TRBD2. The ends lost 2 bases at V and 8 bases at J; junction bases unmatched: 9. Germline-derived CDR1 and CDR2 are MGHRA and YSYEKL. This CDR3 is 17 amino acids long. The CDR3 protein is CASSQSPGLAGMDEQFF. DNA of the CDR3: TGCGCCAGCAGCCAATCGCCGGGACTAGCGGGGATGGATGAGCAGTTCTTC.

The J gene is TRBJ1-1, the V gene TRBV5-6, with a possible D match to TRBD1 (6 bases). Between the trimmed V and J ends, which lost 1 base and 4 bases, there was a span of 17 bases. The CDR3 totals 16 residues. CDR1 is SGHDT, CDR2 YYEEEE, per germline. Written as DNA, the CDR3 is TGTGCCAGCAGCTTGCGAGTCCAGGGGAGAGGCACTGAAGCTTTCTTT. It encodes CASSLRVQGRGTEAFF.

The chain is built from TRBV7-9 and TRBJ2-1, with D tentatively TRBD2 (5 bases). Trimming removed 4 bases from V and 6 bases from J, with 13 bases in between. The CDR3 is 14 residues long. Germline V gene lookup returns CDR1 SEHNR and CDR2 FQNEAQ (reference sequence). The CDR3 spells CASSSPRRFNEQFF. In DNA, the CDR3 is TGTGCCAGCAGCTCACCGAGGAGGTTCAATGAGCAGTTCTTC.

The chain couples TRBV3-1 (or the pseudogene TRBV3-2) to TRBJ2-3; 10 bases line up with TRBD2. J lost 0 bases, V lost 6 bases, and 12 bases had no gene match. Germline CDR1 is LGHDT and CDR2 is YNNKEL (reference sequence). CDR3 length equals 18 residues. The CDR3, as DNA: TGTGCCAGCAGTGCCACTATCAGGACTAGCGGTAGCACAGATACGCAGTATTTT. Its translation is CASSATIRTSGSTDTQYF.

Points on this clone: Other DNA variants within this sample encode the same CDR3. The chain uses TRBV5-1 and TRBJ1-2, with D tentatively TRBD1 (5 bases). Trimming stripped 0 bases from V and 4 bases from J, with 10 bases between. The CDR3 sequence is 14 residues long. The germline CDR1 and CDR2 sequences are SGHRS and YFSETQ. The CDR3 sequence is CASSLGQGAYGYTF. The CDR3 DNA reads as TGCGCCAGCAGCTTGGGGCAGGGAGCCTATGGCTACACCTTC.

This clone was seen just once. The V gene is TRBV4-3, the J gene TRBJ1-2; TRBD1 might be the D (6 bases). Germline V lookup: CDR1 LGHNA, CDR2 YSLEER. V lost 3 bases and J 3 bases, leaving 11 bases between the germline ends. The CDR3 spans 14 residues. CDR3 sequence reads: CASSHGGGDYGYTF. The CDR3 region has the DNA TGCGCCAGCAGCCACGGGGGGGGCGACTATGGCTACACCTTC.

The sample holds one count of this clone. The chain has TRBV6-2 or TRBV6-3 and TRBJ2-2; no firm D call. CDR3 length equals 13 residues. V gave up 4 bases and J gave up 6 bases, with 9 bases separating them. The germline gives CDR1 MNHEY, CDR2 SVGEGT. DNA for the CDR3: TGTGCCAGCAGTTCCCCCCCTGCCGGGGAGCTGTTTTTT. Amino acid sequence: CASSSPPAGELFF.

The rearrangement joins TRBV27 to TRBJ1-5; 7 nucleotides agree with TRBD1. CDR1 is MNHEY and CDR2 is SMNVEV in the germline V gene (reference sequence). This CDR3 region has 14 residues. V trimming: 5 bases; J trimming: 4 bases; junction bases outside the gene matches: 5. CDR3 loop: CASSPGTENQPQHF. CDR3 DNA sequence: TGTGCCAGCAGTCCAGGGACAGAAAATCAGCCCCAGCATTTT.

This sequence joins TRBV10-3 and TRBJ1-2, with 7 bases aligning to TRBD1. This CDR3 is 13 amino acids long. The V gene end was trimmed by 4 bases and the J gene end by 6 bases; junction bases not matched to a gene: 5. CDR1 ENHRY and CDR2 SYGVKD come from the germline V gene. As DNA, the CDR3 is TGTGCCATCAGTGTAAGGACAGGAGATGGCTACACCTTC. It specifies CAISVRTGDGYTF.

The chain links TRBV19 to TRBJ2-2; D ambiguous. The germline CDR1 and CDR2 sequences are LNHDA and SQIVND (reference sequence). Deletions cut 5 bases from V and 8 bases from J, with 15 bases between. CDR3 length equals 14 residues. CDR3 region: CASSAYSLRGELFF. CDR3 bases: TGTGCCAGTAGTGCTTACTCCCTACGTGGGGAGCTGTTTTTT.

The CDR3 coding sequence is TGTGCCAGCTCACTCTCGACAGGGAACACAGATACGCAGTATTTT. Translation gives CASSLSTGNTDTQYF. The rearrangement uses TRBV18 and TRBJ2-3; TRBD1 matches 7 bases. This CDR3 region has 15 residues. J was trimmed by 2 bases and V by 4 bases; bases with no gene match: 6. In germline, CDR1 is KGHSH, CDR2 LQKENI.

This chain links TRBV5-6 with TRBJ1-3; D unresolved. The germline gives CDR1 SGHDT, CDR2 YYEEEE. The CDR3 runs to 13 residues. V was pared by 2 bases and J by 6 bases, with 9 bases between. Written as DNA, the CDR3 is TGTGCCAGCAGCTTTATTGGGGAAAACACCATATATTTT. It codes for CASSFIGENTIYF.

The chain links TRBV25-1 to TRBJ2-3; tentatively, D is TRBD2 (7 bases). The CDR3 is made up of 15 amino acids. V was cut by 1 base and J by 7 bases, with 15 bases left in between. Per germline, CDR1 MGHDK and CDR2 SYGVNS. CDR3 bases: TGTGCCAGCAGTGAATCCCCCCGGGGGGCTAATACGCAGTATTTT. Its protein is CASSESPRGANTQYF.

This rearrangement joins TRBV28 to TRBJ1-4; D is perhaps TRBD1 (5 bases). Deletions cut 4 bases from V and 8 bases from J, with 11 bases between. From germline, CDR1 is MDHEN and CDR2 SYDVKM. CDR3 length equals 13 residues. In nucleotides, the CDR3 is TGTGCCAGCAGTTCCGGGACGGGGGAAAAACTGTTTTTT. Residues: CASSSGTGEKLFF. Together with reference TRBV28 and TRBJ1-4, the CDR3 gives the full variable domain: DVKVTQSSRYLVKRTGEKVFLECVQDMDHENMFWYRQDPGLGLRLIYFSYDVKMKEKGDIPEGYSVSREKKERFSLILESASTNQTSMYLCASSSGTGEKLFFGSGTQLSVL.

The chain recombines TRBV28 with TRBJ1-5; a weak D match, TRBD1 (6 bases). V shed 5 bases and J shed 3 bases, with 8 bases lying between them. The CDR3 contains 13 residues. CDR1 and CDR2 (germline): MDHEN, SYDVKM. The CDR3 protein is CASSGQFNQPQHF. The CDR3 DNA reads as TGTGCCAGCAGTGGACAGTTCAATCAGCCCCAGCATTTT.